The T cell receptor (beta chain) described here comes from a study of blood T cells in healthy people across ages. A second roughly 6 to 11 cycle PCR used barcoded and J-beta primers. MiXCR, applied by TCRdb to the 5' RACE reads, yields one record per CDR3 protein. The table records hundreds of thousands of distinct CDR3 sequences, more than 20% of them present only once. Study conclusions and caveats: In older individuals, TCR beta diversity per million T cells was lower, falling roughly linearly with age.

The CDR3 covers 18 residues. CDR1 and CDR2 from the germline V gene are MGHDK and SYGVNS. Trimming removed 1 base from V and 1 base from J; junction bases left unmatched: 8. The table lists this clonotype with a few counts. The target antigen is unknown. The source of this sequence is a man between 65 and 85 years old in good health. The sample taken for sequencing was blood. This chain links TRBV25-1 with TRBJ2-1, with 9 bases aligning to TRBD1. CDR3 residues: CASSEFTGTGLSYNEQFF. For the CDR3, the DNA is TGTGCCAGCAGTGAATTTACCGGGACAGGGTTGTCCTACAATGAGCAGTTCTTC.